This T cell receptor (beta chain) was recorded in a study of T-cell reconstitution after alpha-beta-depleted transplantation in children (TCRdb year 2016). General notes on the study: Using TCR repertoire profiling, the study followed T-cell immune reconstitution in a quantitative way in children after TCRalphabeta/CD19-depleted allogeneic hematopoietic cell transplantation.

The sample's treatment or condition label, decoded: allogeneic hematopoietic cell transplantation with graft depleted of TCRalphabeta T cells and CD19 B cells. TCRalphabeta/CD19-depleted allogeneic hematopoietic cell grafts were given to the transplant recipients, all of whom were children. A word on this clonotype: It has no known antigen specificity. No base quality information exists; no much larger clone differs at one position.

Overall study results and their limits: In some patients, the high TCRbeta diversity seen at day 60 was put down to recipient T cells and intrathymic progenitors that had survived conditioning. The apparently early alphabetaT-cell count recovery about two months after transplant was reportedly dependent on only several hundred rapidly expanded clones derived from non-depleted graft cells. Over subsequent months, a decline in hyperexpanded clone frequencies was noted, and after one year, T-cell counts and TCRbeta diversity were mostly ascribed to newly produced T cells.

Library prep was done by PCR. The sample was run on an Illumina HiSeq 2500. TCR library preparation used molecular barcoding, with unique molecular identifiers applied to normalize quantification of the TCRbeta repertoire. The public reads were quality trimmed at Q25 with fastp and then assembled into clones with MiXCR by TCRdb, keeping productive beta chains. Records with the same CDR3 protein are collapsed into one entry carrying the most frequent genes and DNA. The sample yields approximately 430,000 distinct CDR3 sequences; 15% to 20% were counted once. Under 30% of the sample is held by the ten biggest clonotypes. V is shortened by 3 bases, J by 10 bases, and the region joining them spans 15 bases. The CDR3 has 13 amino acids, counting the end cysteine and phenylalanine. The DNA shown is the 39-base CDR3, in frame from base 1.

Sequences were derived from PBMCs, mostly from graft donor cells, sampled 360 days after TCRalphabeta/CD19-depleted stem cell transplant. This receptor was identified in a boy under three years old who had a stem cell transplant for Wiskott-Aldrich syndrome, so the T cells may come from the graft donor. Here the chain combines TRBV12-3 or TRBV12-4 and TRBJ2-5, with a tentative D gene TRBD2 over 5 matching bases. The CDR3 reads as follows: CASSFRRSRDQYF. The DNA sequence is given as TGTGCCAGCAGTTTTAGGCGGTCCCGGGACCAGTACTTC.